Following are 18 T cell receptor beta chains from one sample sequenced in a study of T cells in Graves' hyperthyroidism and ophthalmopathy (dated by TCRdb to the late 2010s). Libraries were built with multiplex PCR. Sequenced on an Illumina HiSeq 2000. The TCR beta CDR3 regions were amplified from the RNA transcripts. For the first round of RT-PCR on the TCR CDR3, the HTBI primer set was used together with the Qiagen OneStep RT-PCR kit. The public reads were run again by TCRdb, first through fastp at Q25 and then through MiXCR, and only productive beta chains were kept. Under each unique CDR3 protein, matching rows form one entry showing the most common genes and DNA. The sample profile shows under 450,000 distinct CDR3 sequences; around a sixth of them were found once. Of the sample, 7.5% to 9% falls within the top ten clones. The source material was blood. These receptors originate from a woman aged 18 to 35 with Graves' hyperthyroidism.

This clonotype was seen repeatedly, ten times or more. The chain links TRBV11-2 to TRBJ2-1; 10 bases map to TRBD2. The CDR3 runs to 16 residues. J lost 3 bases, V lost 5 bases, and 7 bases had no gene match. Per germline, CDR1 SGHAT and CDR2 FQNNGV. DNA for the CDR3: TGTGCCAGCAGCCCCGGACTAGCGGACCGCTACAATGAGCAGTTCTTC. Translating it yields CASSPGLADRYNEQFF. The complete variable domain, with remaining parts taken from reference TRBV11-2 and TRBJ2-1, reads EAGVAQSPRYKIIEKRQSVAFWCNPISGHATLYWYQQILGQGPKLLIQFQNNGVVDDSQLPKDRFSAERLKGVDSTLKIQPAKLEDSAVYLCASSPGLADRYNEQFFGPGTRLTVL.

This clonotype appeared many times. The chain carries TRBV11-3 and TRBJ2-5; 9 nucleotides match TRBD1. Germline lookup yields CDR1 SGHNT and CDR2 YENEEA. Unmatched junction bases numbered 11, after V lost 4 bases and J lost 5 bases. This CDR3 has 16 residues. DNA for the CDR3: TGTGCCAGCAGCTCCCTAGGCCTAGGACAGGGGGAGACCCAGTACTTC. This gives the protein CASSSLGLGQGETQYF.

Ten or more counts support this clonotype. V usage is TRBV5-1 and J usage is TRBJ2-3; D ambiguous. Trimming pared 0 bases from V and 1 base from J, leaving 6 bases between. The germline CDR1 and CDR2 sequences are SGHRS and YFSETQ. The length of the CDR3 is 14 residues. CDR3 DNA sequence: TGCGCCAGCAGCTTGGACGGACGCACAGATACGCAGTATTTT. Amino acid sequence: CASSLDGRTDTQYF. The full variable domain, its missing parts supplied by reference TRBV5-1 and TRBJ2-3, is KAGVTQTPRYLIKTRGQQVTLSCSPISGHRSVSWYQQTPGQGLQFLFEYFSETQRNKGNFPGRFSGRQFSNSRSEMNVSTLELGDSALYLCASSLDGRTDTQYFGPGTRLTVL.

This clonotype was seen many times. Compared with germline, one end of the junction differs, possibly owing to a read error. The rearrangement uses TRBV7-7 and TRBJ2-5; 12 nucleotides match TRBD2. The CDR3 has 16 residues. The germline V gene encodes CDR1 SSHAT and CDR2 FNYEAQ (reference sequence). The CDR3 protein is CASSLEGLAGGETQYF. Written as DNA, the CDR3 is TGTGCTAGCAGCTTAGAAGGGCTAGCGGGAGGGGAGACCCAGTACTTC.

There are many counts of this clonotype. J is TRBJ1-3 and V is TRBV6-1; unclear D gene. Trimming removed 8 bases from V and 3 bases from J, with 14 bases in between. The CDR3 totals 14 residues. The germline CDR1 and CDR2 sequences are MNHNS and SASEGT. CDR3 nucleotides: TGTGCCAGCGCCCGGGTTCTGGTTGGAAACACCATATATTTT. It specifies CASARVLVGNTIYF.

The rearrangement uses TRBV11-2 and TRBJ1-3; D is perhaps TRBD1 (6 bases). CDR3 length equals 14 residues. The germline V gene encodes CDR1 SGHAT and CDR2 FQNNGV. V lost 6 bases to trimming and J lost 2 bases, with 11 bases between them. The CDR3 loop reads CASRLNRAGNTIYF. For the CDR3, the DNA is TGTGCCAGCAGACTCAACAGGGCTGGAAACACCATATATTTT.

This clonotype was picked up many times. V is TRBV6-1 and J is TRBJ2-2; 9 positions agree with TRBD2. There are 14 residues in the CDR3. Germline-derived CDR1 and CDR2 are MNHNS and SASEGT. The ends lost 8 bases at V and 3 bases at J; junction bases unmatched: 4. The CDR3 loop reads CASQGLADTGELFF. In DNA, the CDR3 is TGTGCCAGCCAGGGACTAGCCGACACCGGGGAGCTGTTTTTT.

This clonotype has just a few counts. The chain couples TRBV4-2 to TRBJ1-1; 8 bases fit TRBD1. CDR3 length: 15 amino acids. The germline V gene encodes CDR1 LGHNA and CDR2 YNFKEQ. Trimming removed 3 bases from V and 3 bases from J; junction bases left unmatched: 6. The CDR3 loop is CASSQNPGGYTEAFF. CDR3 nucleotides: TGTGCCAGCAGCCAGAACCCAGGGGGCTACACTGAAGCTTTCTTT.

CDR3 DNA sequence: TGTGCCAGTAGTACCGGGACGGACCTAAGGGAAAAACTGTTTTTT. Residues: CASSTGTDLREKLFF. V usage is TRBV19 and J usage is TRBJ1-4; D might be TRBD1 (5 bases). V lost 4 bases and J 8 bases, leaving 17 bases between the germline ends. In germline, CDR1 is LNHDA, CDR2 SQIVND (reference sequence). CDR3 length: 15 residues.

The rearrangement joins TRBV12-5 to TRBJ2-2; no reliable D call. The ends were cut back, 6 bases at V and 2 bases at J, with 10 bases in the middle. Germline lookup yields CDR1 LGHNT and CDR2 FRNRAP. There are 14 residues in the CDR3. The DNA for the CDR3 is TGTGCTAGTGGCCTTAAGGGTAACACCGGGGAGCTGTTTTTT. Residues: CASGLKGNTGELFF. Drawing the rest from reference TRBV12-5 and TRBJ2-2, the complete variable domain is DARVTQTPRHKVTEMGQEVTMRCQPILGHNTVFWYRQTMMQGLELLAYFRNRAPLDDSGMPKDRFSAEMPDATLATLKIQPSEPRDSAVYFCASGLKGNTGELFFGEGSRLTVL.

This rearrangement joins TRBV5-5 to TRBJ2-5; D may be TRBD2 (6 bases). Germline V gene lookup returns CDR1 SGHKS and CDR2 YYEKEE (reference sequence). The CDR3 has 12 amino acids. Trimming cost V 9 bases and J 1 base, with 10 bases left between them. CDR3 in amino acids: CANTGGQETQYF. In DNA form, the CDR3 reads TGTGCCAACACCGGGGGCCAAGAGACCCAGTACTTC.

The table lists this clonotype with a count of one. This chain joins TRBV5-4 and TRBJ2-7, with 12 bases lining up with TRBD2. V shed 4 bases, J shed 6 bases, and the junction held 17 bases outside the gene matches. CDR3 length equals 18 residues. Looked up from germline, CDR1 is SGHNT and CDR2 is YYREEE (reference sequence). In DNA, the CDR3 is TGTGCCAGCAGCGCCGGACTAGCGGGGACTCCCCCCTCTCGCGAGCAGTACTTC. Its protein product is CASSAGLAGTPPSREQYF.

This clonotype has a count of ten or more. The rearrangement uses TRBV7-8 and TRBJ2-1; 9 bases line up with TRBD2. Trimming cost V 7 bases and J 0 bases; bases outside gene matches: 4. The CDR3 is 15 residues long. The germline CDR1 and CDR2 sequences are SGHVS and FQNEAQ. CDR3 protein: CASILLAGSYNEQFF. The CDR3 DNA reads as TGTGCCAGCATCCTACTAGCGGGCTCCTACAATGAGCAGTTCTTC.

The CDR3 region is CASSPRQAIYGYTF. The CDR3 DNA is TGTGCCAGCAGTCCAAGACAGGCCATTTATGGCTACACCTTC. The chain combines TRBV27 with TRBJ1-2; possible D gene TRBD1, 6 bases. Germline V gives CDR1 MNHEY, CDR2 SMNVEV (reference sequence). The CDR3 is 14 amino acids. V dropped 5 bases and J dropped 5 bases, with 15 bases sitting between them.

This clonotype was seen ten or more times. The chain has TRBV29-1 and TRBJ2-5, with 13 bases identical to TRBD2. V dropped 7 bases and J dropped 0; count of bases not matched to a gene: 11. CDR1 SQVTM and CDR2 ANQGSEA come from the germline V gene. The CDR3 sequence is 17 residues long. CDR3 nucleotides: TGCAGCGGCCGTAATCCGGGACTAGCGGGGTACCAAGAGACCCAGTACTTC. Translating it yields CSGRNPGLAGYQETQYF.

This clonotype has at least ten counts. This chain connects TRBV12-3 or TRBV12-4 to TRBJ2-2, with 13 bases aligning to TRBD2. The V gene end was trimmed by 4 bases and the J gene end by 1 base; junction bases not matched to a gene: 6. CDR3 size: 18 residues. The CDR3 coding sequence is TGTGCCAGCAGTTGGGACAGACTAGCGGGGGGGAACACCGGGGAGCTGTTTTTT. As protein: CASSWDRLAGGNTGELFF.

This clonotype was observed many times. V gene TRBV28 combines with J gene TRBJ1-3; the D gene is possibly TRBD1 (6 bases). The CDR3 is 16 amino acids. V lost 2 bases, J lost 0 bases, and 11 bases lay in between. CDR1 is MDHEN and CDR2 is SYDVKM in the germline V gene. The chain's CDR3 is CASSLGGQNSGNTIYF. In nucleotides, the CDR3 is TGTGCCAGCAGTTTAGGAGGACAGAACTCTGGAAACACCATATATTTT.

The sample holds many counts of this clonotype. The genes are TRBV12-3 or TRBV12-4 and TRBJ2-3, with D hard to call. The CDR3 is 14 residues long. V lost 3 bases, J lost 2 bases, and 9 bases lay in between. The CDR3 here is CASSFSSTTDTQYF. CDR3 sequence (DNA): TGTGCCAGCAGTTTTTCCTCCACCACAGATACGCAGTATTTT.